The clone carrying this T cell receptor (beta chain) was seen repeatedly, ten times or more. The CDR3 consists of 15 residues. Germline trimming cut 2 bases from V and 3 bases from J; bases unmatched to any gene: 4. Germline values: CDR1 KGHSH, CDR2 LQKENI. Individually, cDNA molecules had unique molecular identifiers attached to them. TCRdb itself ran the 5' RACE reads through MiXCR, one entry per CDR3 protein. The profile shows roughly 58,000 distinct CDR3 sequences, approximately 6% of them singletons. The data stem from a study of early T cells in non-severe SARS-CoV-2 infection. Whole-study context: The sequenced material was bulk RNA from unsorted whole blood, and its chains were unpaired.

The sample consisted of whole blood. The genes are TRBV18 and TRBJ2-7; 10 bases are a match to TRBD1. This sequence was found in an adult who was a healthcare worker with PCR-confirmed SARS-CoV-2 infection or an uninfected control (not recorded which). This CDR3 reads CASSPRDRGRYEQYF. CDR3 bases: TGTGCCAGCTCACCAAGGGACAGGGGTCGCTACGAGCAGTACTTC.